This is a list of T cell receptor beta chains from one sample in a study of blood T cell repertoires in COVID-19. Libraries were prepared by immunoSEQ multiplex PCR; TCRdb keeps only in-frame clonotypes and omits some of them. The table has 45,000 to 60,000 clones, more than 75% seen once. Sequenced sample: peripheral blood. These receptors were taken from a human donor with active COVID-19. The donor label of this sample is uncertain. Each CDR3 is given with its conserved first and last residue. Each record gives: J gene, clone size, D gene, V gene, CDR3 protein, CDR3 DNA. The D gene is left open where the match is weak. A clone size is listed for some rows: how often the clone was seen (once, few, many), or a class if it is expanded.

TRBJ1-3	-	-	TRBV28	CASSFYNSGNTIYF	TGTGCCAGCAGTTTTTATAACTCTGGAAACACCATATATTTT
TRBJ1-1	-	TRBD1	TRBV6-6	CASSTGQVDTEAFF	TGTGCCAGCAGTACCGGACAGGTGGACACTGAAGCTTTCTTT
TRBJ2-1	-	TRBD2	TRBV10-3	CAISEPSGRSTHNEQFF	TGTGCCATCAGTGAACCTAGCGGGAGGTCAACCCACAATGAGCAGTTCTTC
TRBJ2-7	-	-	TRBV5-8	CASSLGGLSYEQYF	TGTGCCAGCAGCTTGGGGGGACTCTCCTACGAGCAGTACTTC
TRBJ1-2	-	TRBD1	TRBV6-5	CASRQPGQGTSYTF	TGTGCCAGCAGGCAACCGGGACAGGGAACAAGCTACACCTTC
TRBJ2-5	-	TRBD2	TRBV2	CASSATSGEETQYF	TGTGCCAGCAGTGCCACTAGCGGGGAAGAGACCCAGTACTTC
TRBJ2-1	-	-	TRBV27	CASSLIDRLSYNEQFF	TGTGCCAGCAGTTTAATTGACAGACTCTCCTACAATGAGCAGTTCTTC
TRBJ2-5	-	TRBD1	TRBV5-1	CASSLARGPETQYF	TGCGCCAGCAGCTTGGCCAGGGGGCCCGAGACCCAGTACTTC
TRBJ2-2	-	-	TRBV4-1	CASSLRTTESGELFF	TGCGCCAGCAGCCTTCGGACTACCGAGAGCGGGGAGCTGTTTTTT
TRBJ2-1	-	TRBD2	TRBV11-2	CASSSSGSSYNEQFF	TGTGCCAGCAGCTCGAGCGGGAGCTCCTACAATGAGCAGTTCTTC
TRBJ2-1	once	-	TRBV7-8	CASSTRDTSHYNEQFF	TGTGCCAGCAGCACCCGGGACACTAGTCACTACAATGAGCAGTTCTTC
TRBJ2-1	-	-	TRBV6-5	CASSFTFAGGNEQFF	TGTGCCAGCAGTTTCACCTTCGCAGGGGGGAATGAGCAGTTCTTC
TRBJ2-1	-	TRBD1	TRBV29-1	CSVAGTGGSYNEQFF	TGCAGCGTGGCCGGGACAGGGGGATCCTACAATGAGCAGTTCTTC
TRBJ2-7	-	TRBD1	TRBV28	CASSLTGGEQYF	TGTGCCAGCAGTTTGACAGGGGGTGAGCAGTACTTC
TRBJ2-3	once	-	TRBV5-4	CASSLAVGRAGTDTQYF	TGTGCCAGCAGCTTGGCGGTCGGCAGGGCAGGCACAGATACGCAGTATTTT
TRBJ2-2	-	TRBD1	TRBV7-3	CASSRQGSTGELFF	TGTGCCAGCAGTAGACAGGGTTCCACCGGGGAGCTGTTTTTT
TRBJ2-7	-	-	TRBV5-8	CASSLVATGFRQYF	TGTGCCAGCAGCTTGGTGGCGACAGGTTTTCGGCAGTACTTC
TRBJ1-1	once	TRBD1	TRBV28	CASRLTGRNTEAFF	TGTGCCAGCAGGTTGACAGGGAGGAACACTGAAGCTTTCTTT
TRBJ2-2	-	TRBD2	TRBV7-8	CASSLAYRGLAGGPAGELFF	TGTGCCAGCAGCTTAGCCTACAGGGGACTAGCGGGAGGGCCGGCCGGGGAGCTGTTTTTT
TRBJ1-5	-	-	TRBV11-2	CASSTGLNQPQHF	TGTGCCAGCAGTACAGGTCTCAATCAGCCCCAGCATTTT
TRBJ1-1	-	-	TRBV18	CASSPAYEGAFF	TGTGCCAGCTCACCGGCTTATGAGGGAGCTTTCTTT
TRBJ2-5	-	TRBD2	TRBV2	CASSGLAGVRETQYF	TGTGCCAGCAGTGGGCTAGCGGGAGTTCGGGAGACCCAGTACTTC
TRBJ2-7	-	-	TRBV4-2	CASSQVARGGFEQYF	TGTGCCAGCAGCCAAGTGGCCAGGGGTGGTTTCGAGCAGTACTTC
TRBJ1-2	-	-	TRBV19	CASGSNYGYTF	TGTGCCAGCGGTTCTAACTATGGCTACACCTTC
TRBJ2-7	-	-	TRBV2	CASSVSAVTSYEQYF	TGTGCCAGCAGTGTGTCAGCGGTGACTTCCTACGAGCAGTACTTC
TRBJ2-3	-	-	TRBV23-1	CASSGDNFFLGETSTDTQYF	TGCGCCAGCAGCGGGGACAATTTCTTTCTCGGGGAGACTAGCACAGATACGCAGTATTTT
TRBJ2-3	-	-	TRBV2	CASSGRDTQYF	TGTGCCAGCAGTGGGCGGGATACGCAGTATTTT